This TCR beta chain was sequenced in a study of cytomegalovirus exposure and HLA in healthy donors. Across the study: Among the approximately 420 donors who were genotyped, around 77% fell in the genetic ancestry cluster that is associated with self-reported Caucasian donors.

The PCR employed 60 Vbeta primers together with 13 Jbeta primers. TCRdb's copy holds only in-frame clones and misses some; the assay was immunoSEQ multiplex PCR. The repertoire holds tens of thousands of clones, roughly two thirds seen once, with 6.9% in the top ten. The clonotype originates from a woman between 45 and 65 years old in good health and CMV-seropositive. Sequencing was carried out using PBMCs.

The CDR3 bases are TGTGCCAGCAGCTTAGGGGCAGCCGGGGCCAACGTCCTGACTTTC. This sequence encodes CASSLGAAGANVLTF. This chain links TRBV7-2 with TRBJ2-6; no definite D call. Germline-derived CDR1 and CDR2 are SGHTA and FQGNSA. The V and J ends lost 1 base and 4 bases respectively, with 8 bases between them. The CDR3 totals 15 residues.